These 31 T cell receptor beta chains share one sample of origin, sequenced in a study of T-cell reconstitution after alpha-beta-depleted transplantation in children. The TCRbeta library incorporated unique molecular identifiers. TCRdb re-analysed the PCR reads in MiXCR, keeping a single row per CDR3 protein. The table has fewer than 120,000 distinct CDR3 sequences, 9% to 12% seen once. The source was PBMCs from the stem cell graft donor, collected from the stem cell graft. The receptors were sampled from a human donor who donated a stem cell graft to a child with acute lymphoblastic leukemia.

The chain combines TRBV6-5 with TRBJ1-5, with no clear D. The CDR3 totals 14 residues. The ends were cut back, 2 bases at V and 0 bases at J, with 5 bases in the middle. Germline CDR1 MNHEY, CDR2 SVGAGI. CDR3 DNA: TGTGCCAGCAGTTACGGTAATAGCAATCAGCCCCAGCATTTT. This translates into CASSYGNSNQPQHF.

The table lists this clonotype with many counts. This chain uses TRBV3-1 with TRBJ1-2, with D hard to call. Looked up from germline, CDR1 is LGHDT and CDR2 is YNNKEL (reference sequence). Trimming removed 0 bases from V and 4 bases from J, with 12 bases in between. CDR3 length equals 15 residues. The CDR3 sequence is CASSQDRSKAYGYTF. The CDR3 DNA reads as TGTGCCAGCAGCCAAGATCGGAGCAAAGCCTATGGCTACACCTTC.

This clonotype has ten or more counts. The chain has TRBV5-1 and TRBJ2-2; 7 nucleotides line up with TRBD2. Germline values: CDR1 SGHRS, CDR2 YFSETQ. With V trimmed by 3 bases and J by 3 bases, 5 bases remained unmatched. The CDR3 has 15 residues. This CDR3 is CASSYGTIDTGELFF. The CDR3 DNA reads TGCGCCAGCAGCTACGGGACTATTGACACCGGGGAGCTGTTTTTT.

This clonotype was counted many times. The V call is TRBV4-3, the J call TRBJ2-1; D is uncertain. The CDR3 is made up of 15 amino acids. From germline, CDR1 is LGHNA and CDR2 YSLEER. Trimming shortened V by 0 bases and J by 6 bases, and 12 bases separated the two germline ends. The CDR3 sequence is CASSQDGSQLNEQFF. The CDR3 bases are TGCGCCAGCAGCCAAGATGGTTCACAGCTCAATGAGCAGTTCTTC.

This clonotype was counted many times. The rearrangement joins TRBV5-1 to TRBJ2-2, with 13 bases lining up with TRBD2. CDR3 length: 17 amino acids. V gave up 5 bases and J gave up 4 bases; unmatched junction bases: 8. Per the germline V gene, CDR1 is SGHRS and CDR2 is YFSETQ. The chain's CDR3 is CASRWTSGSPSTGELFF. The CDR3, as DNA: TGCGCCAGCAGATGGACTAGCGGGAGCCCAAGCACCGGGGAGCTGTTTTTT.

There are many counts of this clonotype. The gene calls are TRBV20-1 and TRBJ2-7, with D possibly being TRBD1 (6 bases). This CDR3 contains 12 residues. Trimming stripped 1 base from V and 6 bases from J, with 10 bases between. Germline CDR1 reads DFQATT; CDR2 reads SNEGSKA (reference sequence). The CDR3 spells CSARVSGVEQYF. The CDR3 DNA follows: TGCAGTGCTAGAGTGTCAGGGGTCGAGCAGTACTTC.

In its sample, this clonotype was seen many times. CDR3 region: CASSPTGTGGHEQYF. CDR3 sequence (DNA): TGCGCCAGCAGCCCCACCGGGACAGGGGGCCACGAGCAGTACTTC. The chain joins TRBV5-1 to TRBJ2-7, with 12 nucleotides matching TRBD1. The CDR3 extends over 15 amino acids. Germline V gene lookup returns CDR1 SGHRS and CDR2 YFSETQ. V lost 4 bases and J lost 5; bases outside the gene matches: 7. Full variable domain (remainder filled in from reference TRBV5-1 and TRBJ2-7): KAGVTQTPRYLIKTRGQQVTLSCSPISGHRSVSWYQQTPGQGLQFLFEYFSETQRNKGNFPGRFSGRQFSNSRSEMNVSTLELGDSALYLCASSPTGTGGHEQYFGPGTRLTVT.

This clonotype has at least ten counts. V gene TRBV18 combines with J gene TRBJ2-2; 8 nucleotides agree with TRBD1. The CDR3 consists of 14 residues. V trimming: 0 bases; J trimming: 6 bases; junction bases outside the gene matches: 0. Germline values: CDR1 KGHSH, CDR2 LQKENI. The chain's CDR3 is CASSPPTGAGELFF. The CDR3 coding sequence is TGTGCCAGCTCACCACCGACAGGGGCCGGGGAGCTGTTTTTT. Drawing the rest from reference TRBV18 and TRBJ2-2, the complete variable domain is NAGVMQNPRHLVRRRGQEARLRCSPMKGHSHVYWYRQLPEEGLKFMVYLQKENIIDESGMPKERFSAEFPKEGPSILRIQQVVRGDSAAYFCASSPPTGAGELFFGEGSRLTVL.

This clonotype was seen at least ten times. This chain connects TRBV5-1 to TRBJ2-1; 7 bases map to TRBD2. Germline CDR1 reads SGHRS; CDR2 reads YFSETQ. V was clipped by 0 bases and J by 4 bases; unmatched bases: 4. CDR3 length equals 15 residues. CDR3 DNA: TGCGCCAGCAGCTTGGGCCTAGCGGCATACAATGAGCAGTTCTTC. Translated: CASSLGLAAYNEQFF.

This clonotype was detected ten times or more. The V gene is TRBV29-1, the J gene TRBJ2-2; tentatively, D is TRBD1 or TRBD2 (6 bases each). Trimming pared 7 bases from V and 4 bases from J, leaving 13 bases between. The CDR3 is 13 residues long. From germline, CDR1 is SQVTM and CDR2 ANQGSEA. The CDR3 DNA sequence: TGCAGCGCCGTAGGGGGGCTCACCGGGGAGCTGTTTTTT. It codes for CSAVGGLTGELFF.

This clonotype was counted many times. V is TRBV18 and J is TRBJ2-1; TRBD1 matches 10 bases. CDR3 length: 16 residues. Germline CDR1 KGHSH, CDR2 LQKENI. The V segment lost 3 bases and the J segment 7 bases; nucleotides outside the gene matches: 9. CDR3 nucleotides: TGTGCCAGCTCACCGCTCCGACAGGGGGCCACGAATGAGCAGTTCTTC. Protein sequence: CASSPLRQGATNEQFF.

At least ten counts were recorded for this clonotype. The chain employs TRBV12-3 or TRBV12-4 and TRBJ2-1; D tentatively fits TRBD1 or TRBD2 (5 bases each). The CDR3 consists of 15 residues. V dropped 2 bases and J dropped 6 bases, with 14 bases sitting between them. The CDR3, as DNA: TGTGCCAGCAGTTTATCGGGACCCGGACGCAATGAGCAGTTCTTC. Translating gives CASSLSGPGRNEQFF.

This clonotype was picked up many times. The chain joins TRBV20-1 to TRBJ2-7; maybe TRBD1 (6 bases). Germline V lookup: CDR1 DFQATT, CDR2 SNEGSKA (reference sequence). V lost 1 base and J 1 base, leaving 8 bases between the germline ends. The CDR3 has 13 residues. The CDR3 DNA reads TGCAGTGCTAGAGCGACAGGTTCCTACGAGCAGTACTTC. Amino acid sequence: CSARATGSYEQYF.

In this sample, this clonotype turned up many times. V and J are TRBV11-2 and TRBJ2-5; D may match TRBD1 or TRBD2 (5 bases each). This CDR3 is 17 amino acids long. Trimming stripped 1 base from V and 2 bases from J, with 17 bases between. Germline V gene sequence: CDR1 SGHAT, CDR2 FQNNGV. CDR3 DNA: TGTGCCAGCAGCTTAGGCAGGGAAAGAGGGAGTCAAGAGACCCAGTACTTC. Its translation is CASSLGRERGSQETQYF.

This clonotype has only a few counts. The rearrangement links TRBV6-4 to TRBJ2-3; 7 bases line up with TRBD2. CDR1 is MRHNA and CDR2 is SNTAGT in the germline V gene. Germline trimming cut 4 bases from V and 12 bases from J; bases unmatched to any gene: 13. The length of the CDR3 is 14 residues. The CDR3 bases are TGTGCCAGCAGTGTGGGAGGGAGTTTCGCGGTACAGTATTTT. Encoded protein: CASSVGGSFAVQYF.

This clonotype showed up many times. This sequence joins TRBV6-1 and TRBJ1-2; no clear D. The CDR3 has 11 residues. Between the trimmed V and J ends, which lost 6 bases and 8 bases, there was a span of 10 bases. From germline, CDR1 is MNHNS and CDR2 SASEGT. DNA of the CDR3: TGTGCCAGCAGAAACCCGGGGGGCTACACCTTC. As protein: CASRNPGGYTF.

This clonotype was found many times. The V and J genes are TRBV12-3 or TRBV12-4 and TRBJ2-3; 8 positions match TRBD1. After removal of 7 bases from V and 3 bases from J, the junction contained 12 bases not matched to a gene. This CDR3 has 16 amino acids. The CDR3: CASTLLGQGITDTQYF. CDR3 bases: TGTGCCAGCACCCTCCTAGGACAGGGTATAACAGATACGCAGTATTTT.

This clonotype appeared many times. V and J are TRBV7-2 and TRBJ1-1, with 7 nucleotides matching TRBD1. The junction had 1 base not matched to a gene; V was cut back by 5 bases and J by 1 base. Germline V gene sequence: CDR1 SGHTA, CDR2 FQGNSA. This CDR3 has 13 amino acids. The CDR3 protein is CASSEGANTEAFF. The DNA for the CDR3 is TGTGCCAGCAGCGAGGGGGCGAACACTGAAGCTTTCTTT. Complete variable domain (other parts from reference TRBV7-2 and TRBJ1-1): GAGVSQSPSNKVTEKGKDVELRCDPISGHTALYWYRQSLGQGLEFLIYFQGNSAPDKSGLPSDRFSAERTGGSVSTLTIQRTQQEDSAVYLCASSEGANTEAFFGQGTRLTVV.

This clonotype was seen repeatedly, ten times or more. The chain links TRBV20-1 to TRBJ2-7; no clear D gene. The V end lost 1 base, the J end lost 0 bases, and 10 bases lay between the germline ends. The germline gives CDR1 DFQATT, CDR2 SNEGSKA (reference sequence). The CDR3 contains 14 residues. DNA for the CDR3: TGCAGTGCTAGAGTTCGCGGCACCTCCTACGAGCAGTACTTC. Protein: CSARVRGTSYEQYF.

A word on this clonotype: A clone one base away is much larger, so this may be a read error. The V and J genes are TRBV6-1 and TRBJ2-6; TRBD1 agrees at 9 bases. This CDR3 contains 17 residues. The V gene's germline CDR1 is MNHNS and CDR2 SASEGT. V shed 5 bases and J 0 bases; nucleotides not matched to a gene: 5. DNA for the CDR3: TGTGCCAGCAGTCTCGTGGGACAGGGCTCTGGGGCCAACGTCCTGACTTTC. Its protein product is CASSLVGQGSGANVLTF.

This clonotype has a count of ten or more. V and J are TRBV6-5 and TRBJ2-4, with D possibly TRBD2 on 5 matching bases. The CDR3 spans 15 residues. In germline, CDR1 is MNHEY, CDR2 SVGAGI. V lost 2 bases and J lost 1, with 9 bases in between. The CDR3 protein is CASSYLGEAKNIQYF. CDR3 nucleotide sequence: TGTGCCAGCAGTTACCTTGGGGAGGCCAAAAACATTCAGTACTTC.

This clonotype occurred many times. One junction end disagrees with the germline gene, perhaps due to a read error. The CDR3 here is CASSPDLMWDEQFF. CDR3 sequence (DNA): TGTGCTAGCAGCCCGGACCTTATGTGGGATGAGCAGTTCTTC. V is TRBV7-7 and J is TRBJ2-1; D unresolved. CDR1 SSHAT and CDR2 FNYEAQ come from the germline V gene (reference sequence). The CDR3 is 14 amino acids.

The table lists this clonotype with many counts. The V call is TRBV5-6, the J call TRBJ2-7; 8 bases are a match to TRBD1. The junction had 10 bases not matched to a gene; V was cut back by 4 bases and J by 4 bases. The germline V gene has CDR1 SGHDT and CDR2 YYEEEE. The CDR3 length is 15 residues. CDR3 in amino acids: CASSPPGQGAYEQYF. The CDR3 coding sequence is TGTGCCAGCAGCCCCCCAGGGCAGGGGGCTTACGAGCAGTACTTC.

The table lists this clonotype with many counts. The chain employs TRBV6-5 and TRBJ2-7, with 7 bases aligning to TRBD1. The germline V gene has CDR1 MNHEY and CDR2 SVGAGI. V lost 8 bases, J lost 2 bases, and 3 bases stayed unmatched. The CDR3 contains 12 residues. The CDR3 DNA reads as TGTGCCAGCCGGACAGGTCCCTACGAGCAGTACTTC. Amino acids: CASRTGPYEQYF.

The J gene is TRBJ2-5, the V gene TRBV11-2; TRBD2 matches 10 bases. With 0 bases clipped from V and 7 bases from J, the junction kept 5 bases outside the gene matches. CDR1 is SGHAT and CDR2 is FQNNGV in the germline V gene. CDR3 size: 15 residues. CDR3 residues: CASSLEGIAGGTQYF. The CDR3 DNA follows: TGTGCCAGCAGCTTAGAAGGGATAGCGGGGGGGACCCAGTACTTC.

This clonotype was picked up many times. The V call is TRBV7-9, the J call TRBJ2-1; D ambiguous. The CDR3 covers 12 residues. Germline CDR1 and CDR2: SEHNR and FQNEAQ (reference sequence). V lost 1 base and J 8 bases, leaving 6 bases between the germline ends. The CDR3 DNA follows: TGTGCCAGCAGCTTAGAGGCGTATGAGCAGTTCTTC. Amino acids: CASSLEAYEQFF.

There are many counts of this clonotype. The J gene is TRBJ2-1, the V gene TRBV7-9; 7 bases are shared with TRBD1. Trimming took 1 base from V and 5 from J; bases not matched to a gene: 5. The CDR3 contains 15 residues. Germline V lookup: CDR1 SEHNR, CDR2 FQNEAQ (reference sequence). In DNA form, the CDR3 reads TGTGCCAGCAGCTTAGGAGACAGGGCCCACAATGAGCAGTTCTTC. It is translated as CASSLGDRAHNEQFF.

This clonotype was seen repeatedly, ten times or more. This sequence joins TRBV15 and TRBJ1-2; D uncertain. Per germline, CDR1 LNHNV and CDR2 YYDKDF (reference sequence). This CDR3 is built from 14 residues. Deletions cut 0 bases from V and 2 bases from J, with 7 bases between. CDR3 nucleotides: TGTGCCACCAGCAGAGATACGAGAAACTATGGCTACACCTTC. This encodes CATSRDTRNYGYTF.

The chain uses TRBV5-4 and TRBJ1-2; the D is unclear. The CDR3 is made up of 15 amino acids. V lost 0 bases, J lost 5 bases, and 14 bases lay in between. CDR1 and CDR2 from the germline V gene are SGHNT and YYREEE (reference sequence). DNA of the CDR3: TGTGCCAGCAGCTTGGGGAACGGGTTAGGGTATGGCTACACCTTC. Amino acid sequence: CASSLGNGLGYGYTF.

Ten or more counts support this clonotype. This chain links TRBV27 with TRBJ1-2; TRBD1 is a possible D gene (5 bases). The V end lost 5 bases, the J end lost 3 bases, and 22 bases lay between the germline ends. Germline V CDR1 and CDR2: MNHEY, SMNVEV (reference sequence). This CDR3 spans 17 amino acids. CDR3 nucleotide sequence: TGTGCCAGCAGTGACCTCAACCGACAGTTTAGTGACTATGGCTACACCTTC. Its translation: CASSDLNRQFSDYGYTF.

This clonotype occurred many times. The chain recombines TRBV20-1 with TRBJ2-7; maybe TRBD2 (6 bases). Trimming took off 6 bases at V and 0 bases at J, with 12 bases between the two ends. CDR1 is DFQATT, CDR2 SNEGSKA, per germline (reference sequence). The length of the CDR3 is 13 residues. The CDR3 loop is CSASWRGSYEQYF. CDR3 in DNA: TGCAGTGCCTCTTGGCGGGGCTCCTACGAGCAGTACTTC.